A selection of T cell receptor beta chains follows, all from one sample in a study of beta chain features in type 1 diabetes. Assay: immunoSEQ multiplex PCR; the TCRdb copy retains only in-frame clones and omits some. The table records some 660,000 clones, 11% to 15% of them present only once. The sequenced sample was naive CD4+ T cells from blood. The receptors derive from a man between 18 and 29 years old with type 1 diabetes. The CDR3 runs from the conserved cysteine through the conserved F or W.

V gene	CDR3 protein
TRBV30	CAWSITTNSPLHF
TRBV9	CASSKGGQGTYNEQFF
TRBV7-9	CASSPAQRGLNTEAFF
TRBV7-2	CASSLGPSGATGELFF
TRBV7-9	CASSYAGLMETQYF
TRBV6-6	CASTTGGSGANVLTF
TRBV7-9	CASSSTSGANVLTF
TRBV7-9	CASSPPSWEFQETQYF
TRBV13	CASSLGRKGANVLTF
TRBV5-4	CASSSTVTTNTEAFF
TRBV2	CASSVLRESNTEAFF
TRBV7-9	CASSLVGATYQETQYF
TRBV29-1	CSVKITARYGYTF
TRBV18	CASSPLSDTGELFF
TRBV29-1	CSVEVQRENGQYF
TRBV2	CASTGSYEQYF
TRBV23-1	CASSLDVAAGESFF
TRBV7-8	CASRFTSGDQETQYF
TRBV30	CAWSVPPRGANTGELFF
TRBV5-1	CASSFGEQGIYGYTF
TRBV30	CAWSRDSKETQYF
TRBV6-5	CASSYRVRLAEVEQFF
TRBV30	CAWKPTGSLLNEQYF
TRBV5-4	CASTSTGTSWNEQFF
TRBV4-3	CASSQVLRDPGQGTGEQYF
TRBV7-2	CASSRTSDRVNEQFF
TRBV7-6	CASSLGGLAHDGVNEQFF
TRBV5-1	CASSLDVTGFYGYTF
TRBV6-1	CASSERGTYEQYF
TRBV7-2	CASSLFGSGNTIYF
TRBV9	CASSVDQRSVETQYF
TRBV2	CASSWSGGSFETQYF
TRBV7-2	CASSLVVTGGNQPQHF
TRBV29-1	CSVKRAGGELFF
TRBV18	CASSPYRIHEQYF
TRBV18	CASSVAGAEETQYF
TRBV30	CAWNRGLATDTQYF
TRBV18	CASSPDRASEAFF
TRBV6-5	CASTERGGNQPQHF